This T cell receptor (beta chain) was documented in a study of blood T cell repertoires in COVID-19. Overall study: Sites in the United States, Italy and Spain provided acute and convalescent COVID-19 samples. Nucleic acid was either cDNA or gDNA, and it came from T cells, B-cell-depleted T cells, or PBMCs.

Trimming pared 4 bases from V and 2 bases from J, leaving 14 bases between. Germline CDR1 and CDR2: SGHRS and YFSETQ. The CDR3 covers 15 residues. In the original processing: Estimation of nucleated cell counts relied on the amplification of reference gene primers. Generated by immunoSEQ multiplex PCR, the TCRdb table keeps only in-frame clones and is missing some. That table supplies the V and J calls and clone size; D and trimming were determined from the DNA. Of 100,000 to 150,000 clones listed, approximately 90% are singletons. The TCR originated in a man aged 45-65 years with active or convalescent COVID-19. The specimen was peripheral blood. This chain connects TRBV5-1 to TRBJ2-3; D unresolved. CDR3 protein: CASSGVGNPTDTQYF. As DNA, the CDR3 is TGCGCCAGCAGCGGTGTGGGCAATCCCACAGATACGCAGTATTTT.